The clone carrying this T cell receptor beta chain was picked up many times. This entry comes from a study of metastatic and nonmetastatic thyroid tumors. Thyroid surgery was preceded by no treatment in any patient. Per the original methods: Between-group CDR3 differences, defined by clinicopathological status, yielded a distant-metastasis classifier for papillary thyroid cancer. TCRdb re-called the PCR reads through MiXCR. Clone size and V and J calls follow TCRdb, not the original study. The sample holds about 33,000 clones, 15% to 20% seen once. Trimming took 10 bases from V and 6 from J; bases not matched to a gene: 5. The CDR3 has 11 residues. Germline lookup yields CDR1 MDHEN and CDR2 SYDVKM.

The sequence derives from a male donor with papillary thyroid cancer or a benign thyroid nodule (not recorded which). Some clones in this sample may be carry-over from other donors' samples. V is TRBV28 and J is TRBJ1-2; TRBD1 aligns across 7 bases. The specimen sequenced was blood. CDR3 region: CATQGEDGYTF. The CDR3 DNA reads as TGTGCCACTCAGGGGGAGGATGGCTACACCTTC.